This T cell receptor (beta chain) was profiled in a study of shared clonotypes between healthy human individuals. Libraries were prepared by immunoSEQ multiplex PCR; TCRdb keeps only in-frame clonotypes and omits some of them. The sample has 2 million to 2.5 million clones, 85% to 95% seen once. The ends were cut back, 5 bases at V and 1 base at J, with 20 bases in the middle. Germline V gene lookup returns CDR1 WNHNN and CDR2 SYGVQD (reference sequence). The CDR3 loop spans 17 amino acids. The TCR comes from a man aged 18 to 29 in good health. Some clones in this sample may be carry-over from other donors' samples. V usage is TRBV10-1 and J usage is TRBJ2-5; perhaps TRBD2 as D (5 bases). The sample taken for sequencing was naive CD4+ T cells from PBMCs. Subset denoted: CD45RA+ positively selected. As DNA, the CDR3 is TGCGCCAGCAGTAAGGGATTCTCGGACTCAGGCCAAGAGACCCAGTACTTC. Translated: CASSKGFSDSGQETQYF.